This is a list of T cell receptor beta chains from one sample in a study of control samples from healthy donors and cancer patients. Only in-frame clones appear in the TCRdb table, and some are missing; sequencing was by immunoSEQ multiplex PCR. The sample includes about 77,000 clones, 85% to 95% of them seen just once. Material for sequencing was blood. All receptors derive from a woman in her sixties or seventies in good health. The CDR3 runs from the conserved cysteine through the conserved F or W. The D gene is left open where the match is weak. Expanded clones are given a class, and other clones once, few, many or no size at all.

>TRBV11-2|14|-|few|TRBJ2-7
CASSSLGYSYEQYF
TGTGCCAGCAGCTCACTCGGCTACTCCTACGAGCAGTACTTC
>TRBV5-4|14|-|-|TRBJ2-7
CASSLAGGSGEQYF
TGTGCCAGCAGCTTGGCAGGGGGGAGTGGCGAGCAGTACTTC
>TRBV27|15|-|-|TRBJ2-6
CASRTWGSGANVLTF
TGTGCCAGCAGAACTTGGGGTTCCGGGGCCAACGTCCTGACTTTC
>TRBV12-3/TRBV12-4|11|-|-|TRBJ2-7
CASSSLYEQYF
TGTGCCAGCAGTTCACTTTACGAGCAGTACTTC
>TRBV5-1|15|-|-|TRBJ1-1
CASSLGSGLNTEAFF
TGCGCCAGCAGCTTGGGGTCGGGGTTGAACACTGAAGCTTTCTTT
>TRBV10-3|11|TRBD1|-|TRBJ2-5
CAIGQAETQYF
TGTGCCATAGGACAGGCAGAGACCCAGTACTTC
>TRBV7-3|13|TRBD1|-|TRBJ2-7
CASSTRTGEEQYF
TGTGCCAGCAGCACCCGGACAGGGGAGGAGCAGTACTTC
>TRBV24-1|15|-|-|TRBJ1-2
CATSDLHGGMDGYTF
TGTGCCACCAGTGATTTGCATGGAGGGATGGATGGCTACACCTTC
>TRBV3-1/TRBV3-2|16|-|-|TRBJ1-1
CASSQGSLVRDTEAFF
TGTGCCAGCAGCCAAGGTAGTCTCGTGAGAGACACTGAAGCTTTCTTT
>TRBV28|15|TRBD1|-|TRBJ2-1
CASRGSGTGNNEQFF
TGTGCCAGCAGGGGGTCGGGGACAGGGAACAATGAGCAGTTCTTC
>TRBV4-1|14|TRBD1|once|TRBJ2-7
CASSRDRGLDEQYF
TGCGCCAGCAGCCGGGACAGGGGGCTGGACGAGCAGTACTTC
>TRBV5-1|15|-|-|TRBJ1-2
CASSLGVEGKHGYTF
TGCGCCAGCAGCTTGGGGGTGGAAGGGAAGCATGGCTACACCTTC
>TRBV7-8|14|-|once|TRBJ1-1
CASSRSRAYTEAFF
TGTGCCAGCAGCAGAAGCCGGGCTTACACTGAAGCTTTCTTT
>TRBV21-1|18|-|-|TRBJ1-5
CASSKEVRGPYSNQPQHF
TGTGCCAGCAGCAAAGAGGTGAGGGGCCCCTATAGCAATCAGCCCCAGCATTTT
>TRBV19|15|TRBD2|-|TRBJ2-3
CASTRGLAATDTQYF
TGTGCCAGTACCCGAGGACTAGCGGCCACAGATACGCAGTATTTT
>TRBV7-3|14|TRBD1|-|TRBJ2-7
CASSPGQGVWEQYF
TGTGCCAGCAGCCCGGGACAGGGGGTGTGGGAGCAGTACTTC
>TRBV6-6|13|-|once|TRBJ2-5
CASRTGNRETQYF
TGTGCCAGCAGAACAGGGAATCGAGAGACCCAGTACTTC
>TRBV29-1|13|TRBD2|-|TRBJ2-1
CSFERDEGNEQFF
TGCAGCTTCGAGCGGGATGAAGGCAATGAGCAGTTCTTC
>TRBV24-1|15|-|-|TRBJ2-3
CATSDPGRSTDTQYF
TGTGCCACCAGTGACCCGGGACGGAGCACAGATACGCAGTATTTT
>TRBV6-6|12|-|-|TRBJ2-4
CASNVGRNIQYF
TGTGCCAGCAACGTTGGACGGAACATTCAGTACTTC
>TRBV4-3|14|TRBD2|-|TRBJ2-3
CASSQGWGGDTQYF
TGCGCCAGCAGCCAAGGTTGGGGGGGAGATACGCAGTATTTT
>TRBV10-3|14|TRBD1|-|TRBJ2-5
CAISATGGVETQYF
TGTGCCATCAGCGCAACAGGGGGCGTGGAGACCCAGTACTTC
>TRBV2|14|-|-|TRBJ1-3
CASSADISGNTIYF
TGTGCCAGCAGTGCGGACATCTCTGGAAACACCATATATTTT
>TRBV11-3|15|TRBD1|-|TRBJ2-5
CASSSGTGQYETQYF
TGTGCCAGCAGTTCTGGGACAGGGCAATATGAGACCCAGTACTTC
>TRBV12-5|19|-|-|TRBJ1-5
CASGTPCRGADVTNQPQHF
TGTGCTAGTGGTACGCCTTGCCGGGGCGCGGATGTTACCAATCAGCCCCAGCATTTT
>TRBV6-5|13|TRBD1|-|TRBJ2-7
CATTPGQAYEQYF
TGTGCCACTACTCCGGGACAGGCCTACGAGCAGTACTTC
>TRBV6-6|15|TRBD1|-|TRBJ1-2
CASSMGQGGSYGYTF
TGTGCCAGCAGTATGGGACAGGGGGGAAGCTATGGCTACACCTTC
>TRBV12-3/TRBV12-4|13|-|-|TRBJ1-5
CASSLRQDQPQHF
TGTGCCAGCAGTTTAAGGCAAGATCAGCCCCAGCATTTT
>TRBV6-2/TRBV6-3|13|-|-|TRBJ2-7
CASSYAGRYEQYF
TGTGCCAGCAGTTACGCGGGCCGCTACGAGCAGTACTTC
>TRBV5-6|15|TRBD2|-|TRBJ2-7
CASSFSSGRYYEQYF
TGTGCCAGCAGCTTTTCTAGCGGGAGGTACTACGAGCAGTACTTC
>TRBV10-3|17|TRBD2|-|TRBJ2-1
CAISDPRLAGASNEQFF
TGTGCCATCAGTGACCCTCGACTAGCGGGAGCGAGCAATGAGCAGTTCTTC
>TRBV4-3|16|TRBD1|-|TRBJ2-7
CASSQKTGTGAHEQYF
TGCGCCAGCAGCCAAAAAACCGGGACAGGGGCCCACGAGCAGTACTTC
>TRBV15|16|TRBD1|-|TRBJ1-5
CATSRAGQGGLQPQHF
TGTGCCACCAGCAGAGCGGGACAGGGAGGGTTACAGCCCCAGCATTTT
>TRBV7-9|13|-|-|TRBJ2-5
CASSSPSGETQYF
TGTGCCAGCAGCTCCCCTTCTGGGGAGACCCAGTACTTC
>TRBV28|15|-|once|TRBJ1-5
CASSLGISSNQPQHF
TGTGCCAGCAGTTTAGGGATAAGTAGCAATCAGCCCCAGCATTTT
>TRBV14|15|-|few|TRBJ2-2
CASSPLGSGTGELFF
TGTGCCAGCAGCCCACTCGGGAGTGGAACCGGGGAGCTGTTTTTT
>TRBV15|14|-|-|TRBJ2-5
CATSFRRGQETQYF
TGTGCCACCAGCTTCCGCCGGGGCCAAGAGACCCAGTACTTC
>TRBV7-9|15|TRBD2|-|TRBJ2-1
CASTLGSGVYNEQFF
TGTGCCAGCACCTTGGGTAGCGGGGTATACAATGAGCAGTTCTTC
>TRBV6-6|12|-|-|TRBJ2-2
CASSSADGELFF
TGTGCCAGCAGTTCGGCAGACGGGGAGCTGTTTTTT
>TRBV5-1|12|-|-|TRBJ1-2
CASSLQGAGYTF
TGCGCCAGCAGCTTGCAGGGCGCAGGCTACACCTTC